Only one count was recorded for the clone carrying this T cell receptor (beta chain). Its antigen is unknown. The CDR3 has 13 amino acids. V was pared by 0 bases and J by 2 bases, with 3 bases between. Per the germline V gene, CDR1 is SGDLS and CDR2 is YYNGEE. This sample is part of a study of OX40 agonist ivuxolimab in advanced cancers. Across the whole study: Ivuxolimab, an agonist antibody against OX40 (CD134), was given to patients. General study findings and limits: The study observed clonal expansion of CD4+ and CD8+ blood T cells by week 6 at 0.1 to 3.0 mg/kg. Researchers report that CD8+ T cells had, on average, more expanded clones than CD4+.

Sequencing used immunoSEQ multiplex PCR; TCRdb keeps in-frame clones, though not all of them. The sample lists under 95,000 clones; roughly 89% were seen once. The sequence was collected from an adult with an advanced solid tumor such as melanoma, head and neck, liver or kidney cancer. The input for sequencing was CD4+ or CD8+ T cells sorted from blood, taken in a trial of the OX40 agonist ivuxolimab. The chain uses TRBV9 and TRBJ1-3; D ambiguous. CDR3 amino acids: CASSVETGNTIYF. In nucleotides, the CDR3 is TGTGCCAGCAGCGTAGAGACTGGAAACACCATATATTTT.